This T cell receptor (beta chain) appears in the sequencing data of a study of cytomegalovirus exposure and HLA in healthy donors. Whole-study findings and limits: A likely sequencing artifact accounted for one observed cluster of highly shared sequence variants. CMV serostatus was the only recorded immune exposure for donors.

PCR primers comprised 60 Vbeta and 13 Jbeta primers. The protocol was immunoSEQ multiplex PCR, while the TCRdb copy is restricted to in-frame clones and leaves out a portion. Of some 150,000 clones in the sample, roughly 74% are singletons; the top ten hold 2.8%. Comment on this clone: The target antigen is unknown.

Germline V gene data show CDR1 as MNHEY and CDR2 as SMNVEV (reference sequence). V lost 6 bases and J lost 5; bases outside the gene matches: 6. The CDR3 loop spans 13 amino acids. Sample: PBMCs. The sequence derives from a man younger than 30 in good health and CMV-seronegative. The rearrangement uses TRBV27 and TRBJ1-1; 7 positions agree with TRBD1. CDR3 nucleotides: TGTGCCAGCAGGACAGGGCAGGGGACTGAAGCTTTCTTT. Its translation is CASRTGQGTEAFF.